This TCR beta chain was captured in a study of blood T cells in healthy people across ages (dated by TCRdb to 2015 to 2017). Some background on the complete study: Template switching captured roughly one uniquely barcoded TCR beta cDNA molecule per two T cells in model experiments. To track age-related changes in TCR beta repertoire diversity, the study relied on deep sequencing normalized with unique cDNA molecular identifiers. The donors were divided into four age groups: young (average roughly 17 years), middle-aged (under 40), aged (approximately 64) and long-lived (about 84). To avoid experimental bias, donors of different ages were distributed randomly across sequencing lanes. Using the same blood draw, the study looked at two additional independent replicas of 1 million unique cDNA reads for two donors, one aged 18 to 30 and the other aged 80 or older. The research as a whole found: Compared with the aged group, more naive CD4+ T cells, fewer expanded clones and increased TCR diversity were shown by the long-lived group, suggesting age selection. Total diversity estimates from one million sequenced T cells were considered lower bounds and underestimates. A strong correlation was found between observed TCR beta diversity and the percentage of naive T cells measured by flow cytometry. Because donor CMV infection status was unknown, age-related changes in expanded clonotypes were potentially confounded. Conclusive comparison of naive and antigen-experienced compartments was prevented by the profiling of bulk unsorted PBMCs. As age increased, observed TCR beta diversity per million T cells dropped in a roughly linear way, and a significant reduction was already evident by age 40.

This clonotype was found many times. What this receptor recognizes is not known. A junction boundary mismatches the germline segment, possibly from a read error. Libraries came from 5' RACE. Sequencing used an Illumina HiSeq 2500. A second PCR of roughly 7 to 12 cycles was run with a J-beta primer mix and a sample-barcoded 5' primer. A unique molecular identifier was introduced onto each TCR beta cDNA molecule by a template-switch 5' adaptor carrying 12 random nucleotides. Each sample yielded at least 3 million CDR3-containing paired-end reads. The Mint cDNA synthesis kit, primed by a TRBC-specific oligonucleotide, was used to synthesize first-strand cDNA from all RNA. All cDNA was treated with uracil-DNA glycosylase and then went through a first 18-cycle PCR with the universal primers M1SS and BC2_uni_R. The authors processed their data as follows. Each sample was normalized by randomly selecting 1 million high-quality reads, each carrying a distinct molecular identifier. Instead of being binned into consensus sequences, reads with shared molecular identifiers were discarded. MiTCR, with a Q25 quality threshold and the strictest error-elimination algorithm, was used for CDR3 identification, clonotype clustering and error correction. A nonparametric unseen species model using Euler transformation provided a lower-bound estimate of total TCR beta diversity. TCRdb reprocessed the public reads (quality trimming at Q25 with fastp, clone calling with MiXCR) and kept in-frame beta chains. For every CDR3 protein sequence, its rows merge into one entry that carries the most common genes and DNA. The V and J calls were determined by TCRdb, not by the authors. The sample table shows some 1.1 million distinct CDR3 sequences, and approximately 38% are seen once. In total, the top ten clones hold about 12% of the sample.

From the cysteine through the phenylalanine, the CDR3 covers 15 amino acids. Solely the CDR3 DNA is kept, with 45 bases framed from the first base. The germline V gene encodes CDR1 SGHTA and CDR2 FQGNSA. Donors were a few dozen systemically healthy Caucasian individuals from Russia aged 6 to 90 years. Each donor gave ten milliliters of peripheral blood, collected into EDTA-treated Vacutainer tubes. Ficoll-Paque density-gradient centrifugation was used to isolate PBMCs, with at least 6 million per sample. Total RNA was extracted from PBMCs with Trizol reagent, with at least 5 micrograms obtained per sample. For every donor, flow cytometry on a PBMC aliquot measured the percentage of naive CD45RAhigh/CD27high T cells.

Sequencing was done on a sample of blood. The chain couples TRBV7-2 to TRBJ1-1, with the D gene too uncertain to name. The receptor's source is a man in his late teens or twenties in good health. The DNA reads TGTGCCAGCAGTTTAGAGGGCAGATTGAACACTGAAGCTTTCTTT. Protein translation: CASSLEGRLNTEAFF.